Below, one T cell receptor beta chain is given with its context. The target antigen is unknown. This entry belongs to a study of cytomegalovirus exposure and HLA in healthy donors. Broader study findings: A cluster of highly shared sequence variants was likely a sequencing artifact.

Amplification used 60 Vbeta primers and 13 Jbeta primers. Method: immunoSEQ multiplex PCR; TCRdb's copy keeps in-frame clones and lacks some. This repertoire shows over 100,000 clones, 50% to 75% found once; its top ten account for 2.4%. Germline-derived CDR1 and CDR2 are LGHNA and YNFKEQ. V was clipped by 0 bases and J by 2 bases, with 11 bases between them. The CDR3 loop spans 16 amino acids. Sequencing was performed on PBMCs. The receptor was isolated from a woman aged 40 to 55 in good health and CMV-seronegative. The J gene is TRBJ1-5, the V gene TRBV4-2, with D possibly being TRBD1 (5 bases). In nucleotides, the CDR3 is TGTGCCAGCAGCCAAGACGGAGGGGTAGGCAATCAGCCCCAGCATTTT. This gives the protein CASSQDGGVGNQPQHF.